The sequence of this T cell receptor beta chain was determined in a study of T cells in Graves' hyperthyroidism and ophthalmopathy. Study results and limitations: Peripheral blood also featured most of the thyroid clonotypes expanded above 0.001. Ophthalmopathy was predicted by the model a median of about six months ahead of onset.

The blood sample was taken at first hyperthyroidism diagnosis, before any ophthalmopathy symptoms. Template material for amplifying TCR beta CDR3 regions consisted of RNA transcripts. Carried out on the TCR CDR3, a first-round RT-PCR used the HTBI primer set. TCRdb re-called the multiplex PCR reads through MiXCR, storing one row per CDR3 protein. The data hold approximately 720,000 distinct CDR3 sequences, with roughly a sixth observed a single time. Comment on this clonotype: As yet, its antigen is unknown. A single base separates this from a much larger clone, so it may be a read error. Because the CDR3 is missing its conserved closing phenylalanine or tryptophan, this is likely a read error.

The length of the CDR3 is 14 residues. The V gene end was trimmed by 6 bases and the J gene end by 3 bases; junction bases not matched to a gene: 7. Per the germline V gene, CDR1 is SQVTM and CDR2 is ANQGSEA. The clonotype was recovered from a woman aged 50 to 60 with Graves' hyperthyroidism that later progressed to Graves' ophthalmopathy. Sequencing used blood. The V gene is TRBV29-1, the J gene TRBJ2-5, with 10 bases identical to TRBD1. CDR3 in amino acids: CSVGPGTGEETQYL. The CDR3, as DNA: TGCAGCGTAGGGCCCGGGACAGGGGAAGAGACCCAGTACCTC.